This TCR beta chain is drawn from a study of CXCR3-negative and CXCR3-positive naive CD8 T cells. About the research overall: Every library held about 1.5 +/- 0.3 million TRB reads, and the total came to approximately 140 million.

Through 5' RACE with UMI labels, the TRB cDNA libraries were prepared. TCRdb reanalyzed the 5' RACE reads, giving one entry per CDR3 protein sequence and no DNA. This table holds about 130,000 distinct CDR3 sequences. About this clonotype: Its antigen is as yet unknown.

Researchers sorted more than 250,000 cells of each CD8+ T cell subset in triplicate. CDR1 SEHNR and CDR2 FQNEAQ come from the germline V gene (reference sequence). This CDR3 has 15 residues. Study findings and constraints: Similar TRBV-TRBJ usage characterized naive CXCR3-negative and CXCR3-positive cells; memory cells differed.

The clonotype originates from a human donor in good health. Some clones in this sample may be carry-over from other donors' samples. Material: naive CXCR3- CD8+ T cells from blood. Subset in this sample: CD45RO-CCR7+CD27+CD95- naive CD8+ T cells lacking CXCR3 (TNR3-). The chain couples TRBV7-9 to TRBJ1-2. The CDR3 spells CASSLETAEDYGYTF.